Sequencing of this TCR beta chain was carried out in a study of blood T cell repertoires in COVID-19. The wider study: The United States, Italy and Spain supplied acute and convalescent COVID-19 samples. In each case, the material was cDNA or gDNA derived from T cells, B-cell-depleted T cells, or PBMCs.

Trimming removed 1 base at V and 3 bases at J, with 7 bases between. The CDR3 runs 12 residues. Per the germline V gene, CDR1 is SQVTM and CDR2 is ANQGSEA. Under the authors' procedure: Using reference gene primer amplification, nucleated cell counts were estimated. Repertoires were generated with immunoSEQ multiplex PCR, while TCRdb's copy carries only in-frame clones and drops some. That table supplies the V and J calls and clone size; D and trimming were determined from the DNA. Here the sample spans 30,000 to 40,000 clones, nearly 95% being singletons. In this sample, this clone turned up a few times.

The sequencing sample was made of peripheral blood. V gene TRBV29-1 combines with J gene TRBJ2-7; D is undetermined. The TCR sequence derives from a human donor in a cohort sampled during active COVID-19. This CDR3 is CSVEGGGYEQYF. The CDR3, as DNA: TGCAGCGTTGAAGGCGGCGGCTACGAGCAGTACTTC.